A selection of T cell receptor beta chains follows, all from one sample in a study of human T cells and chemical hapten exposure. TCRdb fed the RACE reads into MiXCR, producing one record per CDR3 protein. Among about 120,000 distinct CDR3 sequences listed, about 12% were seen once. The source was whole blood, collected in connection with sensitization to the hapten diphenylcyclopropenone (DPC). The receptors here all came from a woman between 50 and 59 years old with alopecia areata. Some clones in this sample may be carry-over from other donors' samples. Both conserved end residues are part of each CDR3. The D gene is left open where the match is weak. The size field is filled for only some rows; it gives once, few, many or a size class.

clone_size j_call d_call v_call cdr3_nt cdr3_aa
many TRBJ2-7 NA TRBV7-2 TGTGCCAGCAGCTTAGCACTGGCACAGGGAACCTACGAGCAGTACTTC CASSLALAQGTYEQYF
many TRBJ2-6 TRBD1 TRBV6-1 TGTGCCAGCAGGCCCGCAGGCAGGGGGCTTACTGGGGCCAACGTCCTGACTTTC CASRPAGRGLTGANVLTF
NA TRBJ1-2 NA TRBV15 TGTGCCACCAGCGGCCTGATGGGGGTCGGCTACACCTTC CATSGLMGVGYTF
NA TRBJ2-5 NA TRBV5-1 TGCGCCAGCAGCCTCCGACTGGCCGAAGAGACCCAGTACTTC CASSLRLAEETQYF
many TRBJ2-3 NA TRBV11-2 TGTGCCAGCAGTTCCCGGCACGCGGATACGCAGTATTTT CASSSRHADTQYF
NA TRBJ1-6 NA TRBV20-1 TGCAGTGCACAGAGTAAATTGGGGGATAATTCACCCCTCCACTTT CSAQSKLGDNSPLHF
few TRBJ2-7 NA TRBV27 TGTGCCACGAGGCCCTACGAGCAGTACTTC CATRPYEQYF
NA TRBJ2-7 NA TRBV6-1 TGTGCCAGCAGTGAAGATGGGGTACTACGAAAGCAGTACTTC CASSEDGVLRKQYF
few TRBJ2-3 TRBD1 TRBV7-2 TGTGCCAGCAGCGCAAACAGGGGTCGGGATGAGTATTTT CASSANRGRDEYF
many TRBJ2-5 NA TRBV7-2 TGTGCCAGCAGCTTAAGTGGCCGGGGTCGAGTGACCCAGTACTTC CASSLSGRGRVTQYF
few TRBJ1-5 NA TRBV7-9 TGTGTCAGCAGCTCGACGGGGGCTCTGGGAAATCAGCCCCAGCATTTT CVSSSTGALGNQPQHF
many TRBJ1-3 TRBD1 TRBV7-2 TGTGCCAGCCCCGAGGGGGCCGCGGACACCATATATTTT CASPEGAADTIYF
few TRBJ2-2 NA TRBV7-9 TGTGCCAGCAGCCCGGACCGCGGCTGGGCCGGGGAGCTGTTTTTT CASSPDRGWAGELFF
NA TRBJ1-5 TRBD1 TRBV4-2 TGTGCCAGCAGCCCCCCCCTAGGGACAGGGGTTCAGCCCCAGCATTTT CASSPPLGTGVQPQHF
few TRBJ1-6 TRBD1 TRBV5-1 TGCGCCAGCGGGGAGGGACAGGGGGCCAATTCACCCCTCCACTTT CASGEGQGANSPLHF
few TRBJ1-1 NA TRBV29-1 TGCAGCGCCGGGGCGTCGCTTTACACTGAAGCTTTCTTT CSAGASLYTEAFF
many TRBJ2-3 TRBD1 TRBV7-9 TGTGCCAGCAGCTCCCTTTGGACAGGTTCGTGGGGGGATACGCAGTATTTT CASSSLWTGSWGDTQYF
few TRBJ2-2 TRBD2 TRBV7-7 TGTGCTAGCAGCGCCCAACTAGCGGGGATCAACACCGGGGAGCTGTTTTTT CASSAQLAGINTGELFF
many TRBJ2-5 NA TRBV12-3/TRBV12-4 TGTGCCAGTCAGCGGCCCCAAGAGACCCAGTACTTC CASQRPQETQYF
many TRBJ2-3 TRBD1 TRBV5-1 TGCGCCAGCAGCTTGCCGACAGGGGCGACCACAGATACGCAGTATTTT CASSLPTGATTDTQYF
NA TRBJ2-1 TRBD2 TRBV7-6 TGTGCCAGCAGCTCACCGGGACTAGCGGGAGAGAGCTCCTACAATGAGCAGTTCTTC CASSSPGLAGESSYNEQFF
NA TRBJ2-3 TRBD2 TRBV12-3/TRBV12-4 TGTGCCAGCAGTATCTACGGACTAGCGGATCGCACAGATACGCAGTATTTT CASSIYGLADRTDTQYF